One and the same sample provided the 20 T cell receptor beta chains below, sequenced in a study of shared clonotypes between healthy human individuals (dated by TCRdb to 2019 to 2021). The protocol used for the library was the immunoSEQ multiplex PCR assay. Entries here come from immuneACCESS through TCRdb and include only in-frame sequences with V and J called. Some clones fail to appear in such tables; in the studies checked, an unresolved V gene covers under half of the shortfall, and the cause of the remainder is unknown. The sample data list hundreds of thousands of clones, and roughly 80% of these were observed just once. Roughly 13% of the sample belongs to the ten largest clones. The material sequenced was PBMCs. The receptors were gathered from a middle-aged woman in good health. Some clones in this sample may be carry-over from other donors' samples.

This chain links TRBV29-1 with TRBJ2-3, with TRBD2 identical over 13 bases. J lost 2 bases, V lost 6 bases, and 8 bases had no gene match. Looked up from germline, CDR1 is SQVTM and CDR2 is ANQGSEA. CDR3 size: 16 residues. DNA for the CDR3: TGCAGCGTCTCGGGACTAGCGGGATTCCCCACAGATACGCAGTATTTT. This codes for CSVSGLAGFPTDTQYF.

This clone was counted at least ten times. This chain joins TRBV7-3 and TRBJ2-7, with unresolved D. V was clipped by 2 bases and J by 2 bases, with 13 bases between them. This CDR3 has 15 amino acids. Looked up from germline, CDR1 is SGHTA and CDR2 is FQGTGA. The CDR3 protein is CASSLEARRPYEQYF. The CDR3 nucleotides are TGTGCCAGCAGCTTAGAGGCTAGACGACCCTACGAGCAGTACTTC.

The chain recombines TRBV2 with TRBJ2-5; 9 bases are shared with TRBD2. The CDR3 runs 15 residues. The V gene end was trimmed by 1 base and the J gene end by 5 bases; junction bases not matched to a gene: 5. From germline, CDR1 is SNHLY and CDR2 FYNNEI. Here the CDR3 DNA reads TGTGCCAGCAGTGAAGTAGCGGGAGAGGTGGAGACCCAGTACTTC. Its protein is CASSEVAGEVETQYF. The whole variable domain, filled in from reference TRBV2 and TRBJ2-5, reads EPEVTQTPSHQVTQMGQEVILRCVPISNHLYFYWYRQILGQKVEFLVSFYNNEISEKSEIFDDQFSVERPDGSNFTLKIRSTKLEDSAMYFCASSEVAGEVETQYFGPGTRLLVL.

The chain carries TRBV28 and TRBJ1-3, with D unclear. Germline V gene lookup returns CDR1 MDHEN and CDR2 SYDVKM. The CDR3 is 15 amino acids. V was clipped by 6 bases and J by 4 bases, with 16 bases between them. CDR3 DNA: TGTGCCAGCAGACGCCTACTAGGGCCAGGAAACACCATATATTTT. Protein product: CASRRLLGPGNTIYF.

This clone was seen only once. V and J are TRBV4-3 and TRBJ2-5, with D possibly TRBD2 on 6 matching bases. The end of the DNA aligns better with TRBJ2-7, so the J call may be wrong. CDR1 LGHNA and CDR2 YSLEER come from the germline V gene. The CDR3 spans 13 residues. Here the CDR3 DNA reads TGCGCCAGCAGCCAAGAGCGGAGGGACGAGCAGTACTTC. It translates to CASSQERRDEQYF.

The genes are TRBV2 and TRBJ2-2; weak D call: TRBD2 (6 bases). CDR3 length equals 14 residues. Trimming removed 7 bases at V and 1 base at J, with 10 bases between. The germline V gene has CDR1 SNHLY and CDR2 FYNNEI. The CDR3 spells CASNRGMNTGELFF. DNA for the CDR3: TGTGCCAGCAACCGGGGGATGAACACCGGGGAGCTGTTTTTT.

The genes are TRBV29-1 and TRBJ2-1, with 16 bases identical to TRBD2. The CDR3 length is 17 residues. Germline lookup yields CDR1 SQVTM and CDR2 ANQGSEA. The J segment lost 0 bases and the V segment lost 7 bases, leaving 6 bases of the junction unmatched. CDR3 coding DNA: TGCAGCGGGGAGGGACTAGCGGGAGGGAGCTCCTACAATGAGCAGTTCTTC. It yields the protein CSGEGLAGGSSYNEQFF.

This clone was recorded only once. The V call is TRBV11-2, the J call TRBJ1-1; TRBD1 agrees at 8 bases. From germline, CDR1 is SGHAT and CDR2 FQNNGV. The CDR3 totals 13 residues. V was clipped by 7 bases and J by 3 bases; unmatched bases: 4. The CDR3 loop reads CASIKQGDTEAFF. Here the CDR3 DNA reads TGTGCCAGCATCAAACAGGGGGACACTGAAGCTTTCTTT.

The chain links TRBV6-1 to TRBJ1-1; no reliable D call. CDR3 length: 13 amino acids. Germline lookup yields CDR1 MNHNS and CDR2 SASEGT. Trimming removed 4 bases from V and 3 bases from J, with 9 bases in between. CDR3 protein: CASSGSQDTEAFF. In nucleotides, the CDR3 is TGTGCCAGCAGTGGGTCGCAGGACACTGAAGCTTTCTTT.

Remarks on this clone: In the same sample, other DNA sequences code for this CDR3. The chain uses TRBV4-2 and TRBJ2-2; D remains unclear. The CDR3 covers 15 residues. CDR1 LGHNA and CDR2 YNFKEQ come from the germline V gene. Trimming cost V 1 base and J 0 bases, with 6 bases left between them. The CDR3, as DNA: TGTGCCAGCAGCCAAGGGTCTACGAACACCGGGGAGCTGTTTTTT. It translates to CASSQGSTNTGELFF.

V gene TRBV6-1 combines with J gene TRBJ1-1; D gene uncertain. The CDR3 spans 14 residues. Germline V gene sequence: CDR1 MNHNS, CDR2 SASEGT. V lost 0 bases, J lost 5 bases, and 10 bases lay in between. As DNA, the CDR3 is TGTGCCAGCAGTGAAGCGCTTCGAAGGACTGAAGCTTTCTTT. Its translation: CASSEALRRTEAFF.

CDR3 sequence: CASSIRVTGANVLTF. The CDR3 nucleotides are TGTGCCAGCAGCATCAGGGTAACTGGGGCCAACGTCCTGACTTTC. The V call is TRBV7-2, the J call TRBJ2-6; tentatively, D is TRBD1 (5 bases). The CDR3 length is 15 residues. Trimming removed 5 bases from V and 2 bases from J, with 10 bases in between. CDR1 is SGHTA and CDR2 is FQGNSA in the germline V gene.

This rearrangement joins TRBV5-4 to TRBJ1-1, with D possibly being TRBD1 (5 bases). The CDR3 runs 15 residues. In germline, CDR1 is SGHNT, CDR2 YYREEE (reference sequence). The V gene lost 4 bases and the J gene lost 4 bases, with 17 bases spanning the gap. CDR3 in DNA: TGTGCCAGCAGCGCGGGCCTCAGGGAATTCACTGAAGCTTTCTTT. It specifies CASSAGLREFTEAFF.

The genes are TRBV4-1 and TRBJ2-5; tentatively, D is TRBD2 (6 bases). CDR1 MGHRA and CDR2 YSYEKL come from the germline V gene. This CDR3 comprises 14 residues. The ends were cut back, 0 bases at V and 7 bases at J, with 12 bases in the middle. CDR3 nucleotide sequence: TGCGCCAGCAGCCAAGACGCCGGGCGGGGGACCCAGTACTTC. Its translation: CASSQDAGRGTQYF.

The rearrangement links TRBV18 to TRBJ2-3; 7 bases line up with TRBD2. This CDR3 contains 15 residues. Trimming cost V 3 bases and J 3 bases; bases outside gene matches: 6. Per the germline V gene, CDR1 is KGHSH and CDR2 is LQKENI. CDR3 DNA: TGTGCCAGCTCACCCCAGACTAGCTTGACAGATACGCAGTATTTT. As protein: CASSPQTSLTDTQYF. Full variable domain (rest looked up from reference TRBV18 and TRBJ2-3): NAGVMQNPRHLVRRRGQEARLRCSPMKGHSHVYWYRQLPEEGLKFMVYLQKENIIDESGMPKERFSAEFPKEGPSILRIQQVVRGDSAAYFCASSPQTSLTDTQYFGPGTRLTVL.

This chain uses TRBV4-3 with TRBJ1-3, with 8 bases that match TRBD1. Germline V gene data show CDR1 as LGHNA and CDR2 as YSLEER. The CDR3 spans 16 residues. Trimming cost V 1 base and J 7 bases; bases outside gene matches: 9. CDR3 in DNA: TGCGCCAGCAGCCAAGTTCCCCAGGGGGCAAGGAACACCATATATTTT. It codes for CASSQVPQGARNTIYF.

This chain links TRBV7-2 with TRBJ2-1; 13 bases map to TRBD2. V lost 2 bases, J lost 4 bases, and 2 bases stayed unmatched. This CDR3 is built from 16 residues. The germline CDR1 and CDR2 sequences are SGHTA and FQGNSA. The CDR3 DNA reads TGTGCCAGCAGCTTAATGGGACTAGCGGGGTACAATGAGCAGTTCTTC. Translated: CASSLMGLAGYNEQFF.

The chain carries TRBV28 and TRBJ1-2; D gene ambiguous. V lost 3 bases to trimming and J lost 2 bases, with 10 bases between them. Germline V gene sequence: CDR1 MDHEN, CDR2 SYDVKM. There are 14 residues in the CDR3. CDR3 sequence (DNA): TGTGCCAGCAGTTTGTGGGGAGCGAACTATGGCTACACCTTC. This sequence encodes CASSLWGANYGYTF.

The rearrangement joins TRBV4-1 to TRBJ2-7, with TRBD2 matching 8 bases. The CDR3 is 15 residues long. Germline V gene data show CDR1 as MGHRA and CDR2 as YSYEKL. V lost 1 base to trimming and J lost 6 bases; unmatched junction nucleotides: 8. For the CDR3, the DNA is TGCGCCAGCAGCCAAGTGACAGCGGGAGAGGGCGAGCAGTACTTC. It translates to CASSQVTAGEGEQYF.

This clone came up many times. V gene TRBV4-1 combines with J gene TRBJ2-4; D is uncertain. Trimming shortened V by 1 base and J by 8 bases, and 27 bases separated the two germline ends. In germline, CDR1 is MGHRA, CDR2 YSYEKL. CDR3 length equals 19 residues. CDR3 protein: CASSQGNRFVFSRADIQYF. CDR3 bases: TGCGCCAGCAGCCAAGGGAATAGGTTTGTCTTTAGCCGGGCGGACATTCAGTACTTC.